The 27 T cell receptor beta chains below come from one sample, sequenced in a study of monozygotic twins with inflammatory bowel disease. Each CDR3 protein gets one entry in TCRdb, which reprocessed the 5' RACE reads and gives no DNA. The sample data list around 230,000 distinct CDR3 sequences. Sequencing was done on a sample of blood. All receptors derive from a human donor with ulcerative colitis or Crohn's disease, or a healthy co-twin of an affected twin (not recorded which).

V and J are TRBV6-1 and TRBJ1-5; TCRdb outputs TRBD1, but without DNA this stays unchecked. The germline V gene encodes CDR1 MNHNS and CDR2 SASEGT. This CDR3 spans 14 amino acids. CDR3 loop: CASRQGFGNQPQHF.

The rearrangement joins TRBV24-1 to TRBJ2-1; with no DNA, the TCRdb D assignment of TRBD1 cannot be verified. The CDR3 extends over 15 amino acids. CDR1 and CDR2 (germline): KGHDR, SFDVKD. CDR3 amino acids: CATAARGVSRNEQFF.

The chain has TRBV7-8 and TRBJ2-1; checking the TCRdb D call of TRBD1 is not possible without DNA. CDR3 length: 18 residues. Germline CDR1 reads SGHVS; CDR2 reads FQNEAQ. CDR3 residues: CASTYERGKVASYNEQFF.

The rearrangement uses TRBV5-6 and TRBJ2-7. CDR1 and CDR2 (germline): SGHDT, YYEEEE. The CDR3 totals 11 residues. The CDR3: CASSFGNEQYF.

CDR3 region: CASSLGGQGDQPQHF. The chain joins TRBV7-9 to TRBJ1-5; the TCRdb D gene call, TRBD1, has no DNA to confirm it. Germline V gene lookup returns CDR1 SEHNR and CDR2 FQNEAQ (reference sequence). The CDR3 length is 15 residues.

This chain uses TRBV5-1 with TRBJ2-2; as DNA is missing, the TRBD1 call by TCRdb cannot be tested. Germline V CDR1 and CDR2: SGHRS, YFSETQ. The CDR3 sequence is 16 residues long. The CDR3: CASSLDRAIYTGELFF.

Here the CDR3 reads CASSQPIGQASGNTIYF. This chain links TRBV4-2 with TRBJ1-3; the TCRdb call, TRBD1, lacks DNA for checking. The CDR3 loop spans 17 amino acids. Looked up from germline, CDR1 is LGHNA and CDR2 is YNFKEQ.

The rearrangement joins TRBV2 to TRBJ2-5. The CDR3 covers 14 residues. The germline V gene has CDR1 SNHLY and CDR2 FYNNEI. This chain's CDR3 is CASSLTEYQETQYF.

The chain has TRBV7-2 and TRBJ2-3; TCRdb lists TRBD1, though no DNA is available to test this call. CDR1 and CDR2 from the germline V gene are SGHTA and FQGNSA. The CDR3 has 15 residues. The CDR3 sequence is CASSSGQGNADTQYF. The entire variable domain, with the rest obtained from reference TRBV7-2 and TRBJ2-3, is as follows: GAGVSQSPSNKVTEKGKDVELRCDPISGHTALYWYRQSLGQGLEFLIYFQGNSAPDKSGLPSDRFSAERTGGSVSTLTIQRTQQEDSAVYLCASSSGQGNADTQYFGPGTRLTVL.

This rearrangement joins TRBV9 to TRBJ2-5; TCRdb reports TRBD1, a call that lacks DNA to check it against. This CDR3 has 16 amino acids. The V gene's germline CDR1 is SGDLS and CDR2 YYNGEE. CDR3 sequence reads: CASSVRTGTYQETQYF.

The chain carries TRBV5-1 and TRBJ1-4. Germline values: CDR1 SGHRS, CDR2 YFSETQ. The CDR3 is made up of 15 amino acids. CDR3 sequence: CASSLEGRSHEKLFF.

This chain links TRBV5-1 with TRBJ2-3; TCRdb reports TRBD2, a call that lacks DNA to check it against. Germline-derived CDR1 and CDR2 are SGHRS and YFSETQ. This CDR3 has 16 residues. This CDR3 is CASTESGTEGGDTQYF. Full variable domain (rest looked up from reference TRBV5-1 and TRBJ2-3): KAGVTQTPRYLIKTRGQQVTLSCSPISGHRSVSWYQQTPGQGLQFLFEYFSETQRNKGNFPGRFSGRQFSNSRSEMNVSTLELGDSALYLCASTESGTEGGDTQYFGPGTRLTVL.

The chain employs TRBV9 and TRBJ2-6; TCRdb reports TRBD1, a call that lacks DNA to check it against. CDR3 length: 15 amino acids. Germline V gene sequence: CDR1 SGDLS, CDR2 YYNGEE. This chain's CDR3 is CASSLRTSGANVLTF.

The chain carries TRBV12-3 or TRBV12-4 and TRBJ1-5. The CDR3 is 14 residues long. This CDR3 reads CASSLGEANQPQHF.

The chain couples TRBV14 to TRBJ1-1. CDR1 is SGHDN and CDR2 is FVKESK in the germline V gene. The CDR3 sequence is 15 residues long. The CDR3 spells CASSQDLGRTTEAFF. Together with reference TRBV14 and TRBJ1-1, the CDR3 gives the full variable domain: EAGVTQFPSHSVIEKGQTVTLRCDPISGHDNLYWYRRVMGKEIKFLLHFVKESKQDESGMPNNRFLAERTGGTYSTLKVQPAELEDSGVYFCASSQDLGRTTEAFFGQGTRLTVV.

The V gene is TRBV7-9, the J gene TRBJ2-7. CDR3 length equals 12 residues. Germline values: CDR1 SEHNR, CDR2 FQNEAQ (reference sequence). The CDR3: CASRDGHYEQYF.

The chain uses TRBV20-1 and TRBJ1-2; with no DNA, the TCRdb D assignment of TRBD1 cannot be verified. Per the germline V gene, CDR1 is DFQATT and CDR2 is SNEGSKA (reference sequence). This CDR3 contains 13 residues. CDR3 loop: CSAPSGGDYGYTF.

This rearrangement joins TRBV5-1 to TRBJ2-7; TCRdb picks TRBD2, but there is no DNA to check that call. The germline CDR1 and CDR2 sequences are SGHRS and YFSETQ. The CDR3 runs 13 residues. CDR3 region: CASRLDFSYEQYF.

This chain links TRBV7-3 with TRBJ1-1. This CDR3 has 13 amino acids. Germline V gene lookup returns CDR1 SGHTA and CDR2 FQGTGA. CDR3 loop: CASSITQSTQAFF. The whole variable domain, remainder taken from reference TRBV7-3 and TRBJ1-1, is GAGVSQTPSNKVTEKGKYVELRCDPISGHTALYWYRQSLGQGPEFLIYFQGTGAADDSGLPNDRFFAVRPEGSVSTLKIQRTERGDSAVYLCASSITQSTQAFFGQGTRLTVV.

The J gene is TRBJ1-5, the V gene TRBV2; TCRdb picks TRBD1, but there is no DNA to check that call. Germline assignment: CDR1 SNHLY and CDR2 FYNNEI. The CDR3 spans 15 residues. The CDR3 sequence: CASSENLQGDQPQHF.

The chain joins TRBV6-1 to TRBJ1-5. This CDR3 is 15 amino acids long. Germline V gene sequence: CDR1 MNHNS, CDR2 SASEGT. The CDR3 here is CASIEARGYNQPQHF.

This chain joins TRBV7-2 and TRBJ2-7; the D call of TRBD1 rests on TCRdb alone, since no DNA is present to check it. This CDR3 is built from 13 residues. Germline V gives CDR1 SGHTA, CDR2 FQGNSA. The CDR3 loop reads CASSSDMGGEQYF.

The rearrangement joins TRBV20-1 to TRBJ2-7; TCRdb picks TRBD1, but there is no DNA to check that call. There are 16 residues in the CDR3. Germline V CDR1 and CDR2: DFQATT, SNEGSKA (reference sequence). The CDR3 spells CSARADFRTGLYEQYF.

This chain joins TRBV20-1 and TRBJ2-7; TCRdb selects TRBD1, and the lack of DNA leaves this call unchecked. This CDR3 contains 13 residues. The V gene's germline CDR1 is DFQATT and CDR2 SNEGSKA (reference sequence). This chain's CDR3 is CSAYRESGYEQYF.

This CDR3 reads CASSYRTGNTDTQYF. V is TRBV12-3 or TRBV12-4 and J is TRBJ2-3; TCRdb designates TRBD1, a call that cannot be tested without DNA. There are 15 residues in the CDR3.

The rearrangement links TRBV5-1 to TRBJ1-1; the TRBD1 assignment by TCRdb is unverifiable without DNA. Germline values: CDR1 SGHRS, CDR2 YFSETQ. The CDR3 totals 14 residues. The CDR3 reads CASSLTGGVTEAFF.

The chain combines TRBV7-6 with TRBJ2-1; TCRdb gives TRBD1 as the D gene, but with no DNA this cannot be confirmed. Germline V gene sequence: CDR1 SGHVS, CDR2 FNYEAQ. The CDR3 has 16 residues. The CDR3: CASSLPPGNLYNEQFF.